This passage covers 16 T cell receptor beta chains from one sample sequenced in a study of blood T cell repertoires in COVID-19. Clones were read by immunoSEQ multiplex PCR, and TCRdb kept only the in-frame ones, dropping some. The sample records tens of thousands of clones, roughly 80% being singletons. The sample comprised peripheral blood. The receptors shown here come from a human donor in a cohort sampled during active COVID-19.

The chain carries TRBV5-1 and TRBJ2-5; 7 bases fit TRBD2. The junction had 5 bases not matched to a gene; V was cut back by 0 bases and J by 3 bases. This CDR3 is 15 amino acids long. Germline values: CDR1 SGHRS, CDR2 YFSETQ. Written as DNA, the CDR3 is TGCGCCAGCAGCTTGGGAATGGGGGGGGAAGAGACCCAGTACTTC. It yields the protein CASSLGMGGEETQYF.

The J gene is TRBJ2-7, the V gene TRBV3-1 (or the pseudogene TRBV3-2), with 10 bases identical to TRBD2. In germline, CDR1 is LGHDT, CDR2 YNNKEL (reference sequence). The junction had 6 bases not matched to a gene; V was cut back by 0 bases and J by 4 bases. This CDR3 region has 16 residues. CDR3 nucleotide sequence: TGTGCCAGCAGCCAAGATGGTAGCGGGGGGCTTTACGAGCAGTACTTC. Translation: CASSQDGSGGLYEQYF.

Concerning this clone: Other nucleotide sequences in the sample specify the same CDR3. The chain combines TRBV7-9 with TRBJ2-5; 7 bases match TRBD1. Unmatched junction bases numbered 7, after V lost 1 base and J lost 5 bases. Germline V gives CDR1 SEHNR, CDR2 FQNEAQ (reference sequence). The CDR3 consists of 15 residues. The CDR3 loop reads CASSLGQGLGETQYF. The CDR3 nucleotides are TGTGCCAGCAGCTTAGGACAGGGCCTCGGGGAGACCCAGTACTTC.

This clone appeared once. The chain has TRBV28 and TRBJ2-7; D may be TRBD2 (6 bases). The CDR3 consists of 13 residues. Germline V gives CDR1 MDHEN, CDR2 SYDVKM. Trimming pared 8 bases from V and 3 bases from J, leaving 14 bases between. The CDR3 DNA reads as TGTGCCAGCCGGGGGTTAGAGTTCTACGAGCAGTACTTC. Amino acids: CASRGLEFYEQYF.

V usage is TRBV28 and J usage is TRBJ1-2; 8 bases map to TRBD1. Germline V gene data show CDR1 as MDHEN and CDR2 as SYDVKM. The V segment lost 6 bases and the J segment 5 bases; nucleotides outside the gene matches: 11. This CDR3 is 15 amino acids long. The CDR3 region is CASSPGTGRSYGYTF. The CDR3 coding sequence is TGTGCCAGCAGCCCTGGGACAGGCAGATCGTATGGCTACACCTTC.

The CDR3 reads CASLKQFSNQPQHF. For the CDR3, the DNA is TGTGCCAGCCTAAAACAGTTTAGCAATCAGCCCCAGCATTTT. The chain carries TRBV28 and TRBJ1-5; D call uncertain. In germline, CDR1 is MDHEN, CDR2 SYDVKM. V was trimmed by 8 bases and J by 0 bases, leaving 11 bases between them. The CDR3 is made up of 14 amino acids.

There are a few counts of this clone. The chain couples TRBV30 to TRBJ2-5, with D possibly matching TRBD2 (6 bases). CDR1 is GTSNPN, CDR2 SVGIG, per germline (reference sequence). V was cut by 0 bases and J by 9 bases, with 14 bases left in between. This CDR3 spans 13 amino acids. Here the CDR3 reads CAWSVTTGDAQYF. CDR3 nucleotide sequence: TGTGCCTGGAGTGTAACCACGGGGGACGCCCAGTACTTC.

The CDR3 here is CASSLQTGRVDYGYTF. DNA of the CDR3: TGTGCCAGCAGCTTACAAACAGGGAGGGTCGACTATGGCTACACCTTC. The chain links TRBV7-2 to TRBJ1-2, with a weak D call TRBD1 (6 bases). The germline CDR1 and CDR2 sequences are SGHTA and FQGNSA. V dropped 2 bases and J dropped 3 bases, with 16 bases sitting between them. CDR3 length: 16 residues.

This clone has just one count. The J gene is TRBJ2-7, the V gene TRBV7-2, with no clear D. The CDR3 loop spans 14 amino acids. Trimming left V 1 base short and J 0 bases short, with 7 bases between. The germline V gene has CDR1 SGHTA and CDR2 FQGNSA. The CDR3 DNA reads TGTGCCAGCAGCTTAGTTGTCAGCTCCTACGAGCAGTACTTC. Translated, it gives CASSLVVSSYEQYF.

This sequence joins TRBV19 and TRBJ2-7; TRBD1 matches at 7 bases. The germline gives CDR1 LNHDA, CDR2 SQIVND (reference sequence). The J segment lost 6 bases and the V segment lost 5 bases, leaving 7 bases of the junction unmatched. The CDR3 sequence is 13 residues long. The CDR3, as DNA: TGTGCCAGTAGTTCAATGACAGGGTCCGAGCAGTACTTC. Protein product: CASSSMTGSEQYF.

The chain carries TRBV29-1 and TRBJ1-3; D is unclear. Germline values: CDR1 SQVTM, CDR2 ANQGSEA. V dropped 6 bases and J dropped 2 bases, with 5 bases sitting between them. The CDR3 runs 11 residues. The CDR3 region has the DNA TGCAGCGTCCCCGCTGGAAACACCATATATTTT. This encodes CSVPAGNTIYF. Variable domain in full (rest from reference TRBV29-1 and TRBJ1-3): SAVISQKPSRDICQRGTSLTIQCQVDSQVTMMFWYRQQPGQSLTLIATANQGSEATYESGFVIDKFPISRPNLTFSTLTVSNMSPEDSSIYLCSVPAGNTIYFGEGSWLTVV.

The V call is TRBV7-2, the J call TRBJ2-7, with D possibly matching TRBD1 (5 bases). The V end was cut by 1 base, the J end by 3 bases, with 16 bases between. Per germline, CDR1 SGHTA and CDR2 FQGNSA. This CDR3 comprises 16 residues. CDR3 in DNA: TGTGCCAGCAGCTTAGTTGGGCCTGGGCAGGGCTACGAGCAGTACTTC. Its translation: CASSLVGPGQGYEQYF.

As to this clone: At the DNA level, this CDR3 is encoded by other sequences in the same sample as well. V gene TRBV5-1 combines with J gene TRBJ2-5; the D is unclear. Between the trimmed V and J ends, which lost 0 bases and 4 bases, there was a span of 7 bases. Germline V lookup: CDR1 SGHRS, CDR2 YFSETQ. CDR3 length: 13 residues. The CDR3 nucleotides are TGCGCCAGCAGCTTGGCCGGTAGAGAGACCCAGTACTTC. Protein: CASSLAGRETQYF.

The gene calls are TRBV4-3 and TRBJ1-4; D gene ambiguous. Germline CDR1 and CDR2: LGHNA and YSLEER. V gave up 1 base and J gave up 7 bases, with 19 bases separating them. This CDR3 region has 17 residues. DNA for the CDR3: TGCGCCAGCAGCCAAGCTGCCACGACTCGGTCCACTGAAAAACTGTTTTTT. This codes for CASSQAATTRSTEKLFF.

The chain has TRBV19 and TRBJ2-5, with 10 bases identical to TRBD1. The J segment lost 5 bases and the V segment lost 4 bases, leaving 7 bases of the junction unmatched. CDR1 is LNHDA, CDR2 SQIVND, per germline (reference sequence). This CDR3 has 15 amino acids. The CDR3 nucleotides are TGTGCCAGTAGTACCGGGGACAGGGGAAGGGAGACCCAGTACTTC. Residues: CASSTGDRGRETQYF.

This sequence joins TRBV12-3 or TRBV12-4 and TRBJ2-1; D is undetermined. Trimming stripped 4 bases from V and 5 bases from J, with 6 bases between. CDR3 length: 12 residues. This CDR3 is CASSSPDNEQFF. DNA of the CDR3: TGTGCCAGCAGTTCCCCGGACAATGAGCAGTTCTTC.